Below, one T cell receptor beta chain is given with its context. Its antigen remains unknown. The junction differs from germline at one of its ends, possibly a read error. The donors were part of the validation cohort, which consisted of some 120 subjects and was separate from the first cohort of 666 subjects. The CDR3 is 14 residues long. Germline-derived CDR1 and CDR2 are SSHAT and FNYEAQ (reference sequence). The data originate from a study of cytomegalovirus exposure and HLA in healthy donors. General study points: Researchers counted 164 TCR beta chains as cytomegalovirus-associated. Whilst most TCR sequences proved rare, a subset of public TCRs occurred across many donors. Specific recognition of CMV antigens was confirmed in vitro for a few chains (all CMV-associated).

The method was immunoSEQ multiplex PCR; TCRdb's version includes in-frame clones alone and lacks a portion of them. The table records some 180,000 clones, approximately 86% of them present only once. The TCR was taken from a man aged 30 to 45 in good health and CMV-seropositive. The chain employs TRBV7-7 and TRBJ2-7; D might be TRBD1 or TRBD2, each matching 6 bases. Sequencing was carried out using PBMCs. This CDR3 is CASSATTQGGEQYF. Here the CDR3 DNA reads TGTGCTAGCAGCGCGACAACACAGGGAGGCGAGCAGTACTTC.